The clone carrying this T cell receptor beta chain came up once. Assay: immunoSEQ multiplex PCR; the TCRdb copy retains only in-frame clones and omits some. The table records about 120,000 clones, 90% of them present only once. This sample was included in a study of T cell responses to AZD1222 COVID-19 vaccine. This TCR derives from an adult in good health. The starting material was peripheral blood, obtained on day 0 of MenACWY control vaccination.

As DNA, the CDR3 is TGTGCCAGCAGTCCCACCTCGCTAGCGGGAGTCTCAGAGACCCAGTACTTC. Translated: CASSPTSLAGVSETQYF. The V call is TRBV27, the J call TRBJ2-5; 10 positions match TRBD2. The J segment lost 4 bases and the V segment lost 5 bases, leaving 13 bases of the junction unmatched. The CDR3 is 17 amino acids. Germline V gene lookup returns CDR1 MNHEY and CDR2 SMNVEV (reference sequence).